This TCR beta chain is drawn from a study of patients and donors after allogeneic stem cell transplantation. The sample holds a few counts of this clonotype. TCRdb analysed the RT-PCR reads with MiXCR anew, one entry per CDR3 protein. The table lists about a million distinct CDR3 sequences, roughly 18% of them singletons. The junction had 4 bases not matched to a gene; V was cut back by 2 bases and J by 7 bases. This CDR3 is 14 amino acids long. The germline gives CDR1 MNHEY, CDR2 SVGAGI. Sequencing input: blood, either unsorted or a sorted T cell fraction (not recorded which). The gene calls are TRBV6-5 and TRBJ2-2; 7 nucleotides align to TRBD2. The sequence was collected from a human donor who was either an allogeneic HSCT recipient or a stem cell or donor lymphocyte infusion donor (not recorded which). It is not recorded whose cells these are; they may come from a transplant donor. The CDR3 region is CASSYRGGGGELFF. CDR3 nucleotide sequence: TGTGCCAGCAGTTACCGAGGCGGGGGCGGGGAGCTGTTTTTT.